These 3 T cell receptor beta chains were sequenced from one sample in a study of CD8 T cells in Susac syndrome (dated by TCRdb to between 2019 and 2020). The library relied on the immunoSEQ multiplex PCR assay. RNA was extracted with the RNeasy kit and roughly 0.45 to 1 ug was reverse transcribed using random hexamers. Starting from the raw public reads, TCRdb applied fastp trimming at Q25, assembled clones with MiXCR and retained in-frame beta chains. Under each unique CDR3 protein, matching rows form one entry showing the most common genes and DNA. The sample includes roughly 150,000 distinct CDR3 sequences, with approximately 95% observed a single time. The ten largest clonotypes hold 0.16% of the sample. Sequencing was done on a sample of CD4+ T cells from PBMCs. The receptors were sampled from a human donor with Susac syndrome.

This clonotype is a singleton in its sample. This chain joins TRBV5-1 and TRBJ1-6, with D perhaps matching TRBD1 (6 bases). The CDR3 is 14 residues long. From germline, CDR1 is SGHRS and CDR2 YFSETQ. Trimming pared 4 bases from V and 9 bases from J, leaving 14 bases between. CDR3 DNA sequence: TGCGCCAGCAGCGCGACAGGAAGAACTTCACCCCTCCACTTT. The encoded protein is CASSATGRTSPLHF.

The J gene is TRBJ1-6, the V gene TRBV7-3; D not certain. CDR3 length: 15 amino acids. CDR1 is SGHTA and CDR2 is FQGTGA in the germline V gene. Trimming took off 5 bases at V and 7 bases at J, with 15 bases between the two ends. CDR3: CASSPGSGGNSPLHF. Written as DNA, the CDR3 is TGTGCCAGCAGCCCCGGGAGTGGCGGGAATTCACCCCTCCACTTT. Complete variable domain (other parts from reference TRBV7-3 and TRBJ1-6): GAGVSQTPSNKVTEKGKYVELRCDPISGHTALYWYRQSLGQGPEFLIYFQGTGAADDSGLPNDRFFAVRPEGSVSTLKIQRTERGDSAVYLCASSPGSGGNSPLHFGNGTRLTVT.

This clonotype has just one count. The chain has TRBV4-2 and TRBJ2-5, with 9 positions matching TRBD2. After removal of 1 base from V and 4 bases from J, the junction contained 1 base not matched to a gene. CDR1 LGHNA and CDR2 YNFKEQ come from the germline V gene. The CDR3 consists of 14 residues. CDR3 DNA: TGTGCCAGCAGCCAAGCAGCGGGGGGAGAGACCCAGTACTTC. It is translated as CASSQAAGGETQYF.